The 8 T cell receptor beta chains below come from one sample, sequenced in a study of T cells in Graves' hyperthyroidism and ophthalmopathy. Authors of the study amplified TCR beta CDR3 regions from RNA transcripts. Researchers ran a first-round RT-PCR on the TCR CDR3 using the HTBI primer set. MiXCR was run by TCRdb on the multiplex PCR reads, yielding one entry per CDR3 protein. Of a few hundred thousand distinct CDR3 sequences listed, 12% to 15% are singletons. The sample consisted of blood. These receptors all stem from a middle-aged woman with Graves' hyperthyroidism.

This clonotype was detected only a few times. V gene TRBV4-2 combines with J gene TRBJ2-7; 14 nucleotides line up with TRBD2. The V gene's germline CDR1 is LGHNA and CDR2 YNFKEQ. This CDR3 contains 19 residues. Trimming cost V 2 bases and J 3 bases; bases outside gene matches: 12. The CDR3, as DNA: TGTGCCAGCAGCCAAATCAAAGGGACTAGCGGGAGCCGGGTCTACGAGCAGTACTTC. Protein sequence: CASSQIKGTSGSRVYEQYF.

This clonotype was counted many times. The chain has TRBV7-3 and TRBJ2-3; no definite D call. The CDR3 runs to 13 residues. Germline V lookup: CDR1 SGHTA, CDR2 FQGTGA. Trimming stripped 4 bases from V and 3 bases from J, with 8 bases between. This chain's CDR3 is CASSSAQTDTQYF. The CDR3 coding sequence is TGTGCCAGCAGCTCAGCGCAAACAGATACGCAGTATTTT.

This clonotype has ten or more counts. The chain employs TRBV3-1 and TRBJ2-1; 8 nucleotides agree with TRBD1. This CDR3 spans 14 amino acids. Germline V gene sequence: CDR1 LGHDT, CDR2 YNNKEL (reference sequence). The V and J ends lost 7 bases and 5 bases, in that order; junction bases with no gene match: 7. CDR3 in DNA: TGTGCCAGCAAAATTGGACAGGGCCACAATGAGCAGTTCTTC. Translating gives CASKIGQGHNEQFF.

This clonotype has ten or more counts. The gene calls are TRBV30 and TRBJ1-4; D gene uncertain. This CDR3 has 15 amino acids. Between the trimmed V and J ends, which lost 1 base and 8 bases, there was a span of 17 bases. CDR1 is GTSNPN and CDR2 is SVGIG in the germline V gene (reference sequence). CDR3 nucleotides: TGTGCCTGGAGTGAAGTGGGAGGGCGAGAAGAAAAACTGTTTTTT. Translated: CAWSEVGGREEKLFF. The full variable domain, completed using reference TRBV30 and TRBJ1-4, is SQTIHQWPATLVQPVGSPLSLECTVEGTSNPNLYWYRQAAGRGLQLLFYSVGIGQISSEVPQNLSASRPQDRQFILSSKKLLLSDSGFYLCAWSEVGGREEKLFFGSGTQLSVL.

This clonotype has a count of ten or more. The chain couples TRBV28 to TRBJ2-1; 7 bases are a match to TRBD2. The J segment lost 7 bases and the V segment lost 5 bases, leaving 11 bases of the junction unmatched. Germline V lookup: CDR1 MDHEN, CDR2 SYDVKM. The CDR3 sequence is 15 residues long. The CDR3 DNA sequence: TGTGCCAGCAGTCTACCTATGGGAGGGCAAAATGAGCAGTTCTTC. It codes for CASSLPMGGQNEQFF.

This clonotype was seen at least ten times. V is TRBV11-3 and J is TRBJ1-1; 11 nucleotides match TRBD1. J was trimmed by 2 bases and V by 4 bases; bases with no gene match: 6. This CDR3 is built from 16 residues. Looked up from germline, CDR1 is SGHNT and CDR2 is YENEEA. The CDR3 DNA sequence: TGTGCCAGCAGCTCGCGGACAGGGGGCGGAAACACTGAAGCTTTCTTT. Residues: CASSSRTGGGNTEAFF.

The chain links TRBV6-2 or TRBV6-3 to TRBJ1-6, with D unresolved. V lost 2 bases and J 0 bases, leaving 8 bases between the germline ends. There are 16 residues in the CDR3. The germline V gene has CDR1 MNHEY and CDR2 SVGEGT. The CDR3 sequence is CASSYIGDSYNSPLHF. In DNA form, the CDR3 reads TGTGCCAGCAGTTACATTGGGGACTCCTATAATTCACCCCTCCACTTT.

The V gene is TRBV5-1, the J gene TRBJ2-1; 9 bases agree with TRBD1. Germline lookup yields CDR1 SGHRS and CDR2 YFSETQ. The V segment lost 0 bases and the J segment 2 bases; nucleotides outside the gene matches: 3. The CDR3 sequence is 16 residues long. CDR3 nucleotide sequence: TGCGCCAGCAGCTTGGTTGGGACAGGGACCTACAATGAGCAGTTCTTC. Its translation: CASSLVGTGTYNEQFF.